Listed below are T cell receptor beta chains from one sample, sequenced in a study of T cell responses to AZD1222 COVID-19 vaccine. Sequencing used immunoSEQ multiplex PCR; TCRdb keeps in-frame clones, though not all of them. The sample records tens of thousands of clones, 80% being singletons. The material sequenced was peripheral blood, taken 28 days after the second AZD1222 dose. The source of these receptors is an adult who received the AZD1222 COVID-19 vaccine. CDR3s leave out the opening cysteine and the closing phenylalanine or tryptophan. A D gene is named only where the DNA matches it firmly. A row's size may be missing; if present it is once, few, many or a size class.

d_call	v_call	clone_size	cdr3_aa
.	TRBV7-6	.	ASSPVVAEATVEQY
TRBD1	TRBV11-3	once	ASSPGTDDTEQY
TRBD1	TRBV7-3	.	ASSLIGTGADTQY
.	TRBV7-8	.	ASSRGHDEQY
.	TRBV4-3	.	ASSQVIGGTEAF
TRBD2	TRBV7-9	.	ASSFGTSGGETQY
TRBD2	TRBV6-5	.	ASSYGIAGGDEQY
TRBD2	TRBV4-1	many	ASRAQAGGSTDTQY
.	TRBV10-2	.	ASGASDSPLH
.	TRBV7-9	.	ASSQGANEQF
TRBD2	TRBV28	.	ASSSDSGGRSYEQY
TRBD2	TRBV28	.	ASTPGLAVTGELF
.	TRBV7-3	.	ASSGTLTGELF
.	TRBV9	.	ASSVESQGRETQY
TRBD1	TRBV5-4	few	ASSFNTGGAANEKLF
.	TRBV4-3	.	ASSQDRDSSYEQY
.	TRBV21-1	.	ASSKGGTPEAIAKNIQY
.	TRBV6-6	few	ASRFQETQY
.	TRBV28	once	ASSFVLTGEWNQPQH
.	TRBV3-1/TRBV3-2	.	ASRPAGRISYNEQF
.	TRBV19	.	ASSFAGAGSTEAF
TRBD2	TRBV11-2	once	ASSLGGGLAGINEQF
TRBD1	TRBV7-8	.	ASSPDRVRGNQPQH
TRBD2	TRBV28	.	ASSVAGGSFNEQF
TRBD2	TRBV7-8	.	ASSLGYSGSRLAGYNEQF
.	TRBV28	few	ASSLSGVYNEQF
TRBD1	TRBV28	.	ASSLTGGFQETQY
.	TRBV5-6	.	ASSLTRNTGELF
.	TRBV5-6	.	ASTMAGANTEAF
TRBD1	TRBV24-1	.	ATSEWDSNQPQH
.	TRBV5-1	.	ASSLVTGSAYEQY
TRBD2	TRBV2	.	ASSEGLGGRSYEQY
.	TRBV7-2	.	ASSLTDSKAF
TRBD1	TRBV18	few	ASSLAGGPGGANVLT
.	TRBV28	.	ASSPRGSGNTIY
.	TRBV3-1/TRBV3-2	.	ASSQSPLH
.	TRBV5-1	.	ASSQDLGTEAF
TRBD1	TRBV3-1/TRBV3-2	.	ASSRQGSGNTIY
.	TRBV29-1	many	SVEDFTETNEKLF
.	TRBV6-1	few	ASSEVLQGSYGYT
.	TRBV23-1	.	ALGDSPLH
.	TRBV7-9	few	ASSSTPMTEAF
.	TRBV4-3	.	ASSQPRDRANTGELF
TRBD2	TRBV3-1/TRBV3-2	.	ASSQGLAGGGTDTQY
.	TRBV2	.	ASSGATLLTVPLH